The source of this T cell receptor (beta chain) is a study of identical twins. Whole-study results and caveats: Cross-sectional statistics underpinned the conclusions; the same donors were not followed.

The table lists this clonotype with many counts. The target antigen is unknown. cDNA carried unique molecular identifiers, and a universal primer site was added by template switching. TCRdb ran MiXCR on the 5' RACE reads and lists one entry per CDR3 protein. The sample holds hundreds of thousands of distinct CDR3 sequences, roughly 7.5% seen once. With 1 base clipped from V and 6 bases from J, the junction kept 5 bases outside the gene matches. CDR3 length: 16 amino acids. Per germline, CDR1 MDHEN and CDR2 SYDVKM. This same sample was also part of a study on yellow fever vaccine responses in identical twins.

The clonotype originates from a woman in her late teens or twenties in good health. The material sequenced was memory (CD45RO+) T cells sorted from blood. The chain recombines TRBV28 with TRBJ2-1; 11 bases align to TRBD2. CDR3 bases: TGTGCCAGCAGTTTATCGCCTAGCGGGGGGCGCAATGAGCAGTTCTTC. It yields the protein CASSLSPSGGRNEQFF.